This TCR beta chain was retrieved from a study of cytomegalovirus exposure and HLA in healthy donors. Whole-study findings and limits: Among immune exposure information, only CMV serostatus was available. Some 16,000 TCR beta sequences were associated with HLA alleles at 0.05 false discovery rate in a later analysis.

Note on this clone: Its antigen is unidentified.

It was with 60 Vbeta and 13 Jbeta primers that the PCR ran. Measured with immunoSEQ multiplex PCR; TCRdb has only the in-frame clones, and not every one. The table has about 160,000 clones, around three quarters seen once. J gave up 3 bases and V 3 bases, and 7 bases lay outside the gene matches. The CDR3 spans 15 residues. Germline CDR1 LNHDA, CDR2 SQIVND (reference sequence). This receptor was taken from a woman in her thirties or forties in good health and CMV-seronegative. J is TRBJ2-5 and V is TRBV19, with 7 bases lining up with TRBD1. Sequencing was carried out using PBMCs. Written as DNA, the CDR3 is TGTGCCAGTAGTATTGGGGGACAGCCGAAAGAGACCCAGTACTTC. Translated, it gives CASSIGGQPKETQYF.